A single sample gave rise to the 17 T cell receptor beta chains below, sequenced in a study of T-cell reconstitution after alpha-beta-depleted transplantation in children. Preparing the TCRbeta library involved the use of unique molecular identifiers. TCRdb used MiXCR to reprocess the PCR reads, holding one entry per CDR3 protein. This sample has about 6,800 distinct CDR3 sequences; 16% occur once, and the top ten carry roughly 15%. The input for sequencing was PBMCs, taken before TCRalphabeta/CD19-depleted stem cell transplant. These receptors were collected from a boy aged 2-9 years with acute lymphoblastic leukemia, due to receive a stem cell transplant.

This clonotype appeared many times. V and J are TRBV14 and TRBJ2-1; D is unclear. The germline V gene encodes CDR1 SGHDN and CDR2 FVKESK. The CDR3 has 13 amino acids. V lost 8 bases and J lost 5, with 13 bases in between. The CDR3 coding sequence is TGTGCCAGCTCGCCAGGTAATAACAATGAGCAGTTCTTC. It is translated as CASSPGNNNEQFF.

This clonotype is judged medium-sized (0.01 to 0.1%). The chain is built from TRBV2 and TRBJ2-5, with D unresolved. V lost 2 bases and J 5 bases, leaving 12 bases between the germline ends. Germline lookup yields CDR1 SNHLY and CDR2 FYNNEI. The CDR3 contains 14 residues. The CDR3 protein is CASSELRGPETQYF. The DNA of the CDR3 is TGTGCCAGCAGTGAACTGCGCGGTCCCGAGACCCAGTACTTC.

The chain couples TRBV3-1 to TRBJ1-1; D is undetermined. Trimming shortened V by 2 bases and J by 3 bases, and 7 bases separated the two germline ends. CDR1 is LGHDT and CDR2 is YNNKEL in the germline V gene (reference sequence). The CDR3 totals 13 residues. The CDR3 nucleotides read TGTGCCAGCAGCCAAAGCTTGGACACTGAAGCTTTCTTT. Residues: CASSQSLDTEAFF.

This clonotype is categorized as medium-sized. The rearrangement uses TRBV6-5 and TRBJ2-5, with D perhaps matching TRBD1 or TRBD2 (5 bases each). CDR1 and CDR2 (germline): MNHEY, SVGAGI. The ends were cut back, 5 bases at V and 4 bases at J, with 14 bases in the middle. The length of the CDR3 is 14 residues. Written as DNA, the CDR3 is TGTGCCAGCAGTCCCGGTCCGAGGGGAGAGACCCAGTACTTC. Its protein product is CASSPGPRGETQYF.

In its sample, this clonotype was seen once. The CDR3 here is CASTNEVRNEQFF. In DNA form, the CDR3 reads TGTGCCAGTACCAACGAGGTCCGCAATGAGCAGTTCTTC. This chain links TRBV19 with TRBJ2-1; no firm D call. The V end lost 7 bases, the J end lost 6 bases, and 13 bases lay between the germline ends. Looked up from germline, CDR1 is LNHDA and CDR2 is SQIVND (reference sequence). There are 13 residues in the CDR3.

This chain uses TRBV5-1 with TRBJ1-5; D is unclear. CDR1 and CDR2 (germline): SGHRS, YFSETQ. The ends were cut back, 0 bases at V and 2 bases at J, with 6 bases in the middle. CDR3 length: 14 amino acids. DNA of the CDR3: TGCGCCAGCAGCTTGGGATCTGGCAATCAGCCCCAGCATTTT. It yields the protein CASSLGSGNQPQHF.

At least ten counts were recorded for this clonotype. The chain joins TRBV6-6 to TRBJ2-1, with no clear D. Germline V gene data show CDR1 as MNHNY and CDR2 as SVGAGI (reference sequence). The V end lost 2 bases, the J end lost 6 bases, and 5 bases lay between the germline ends. The CDR3 runs to 12 residues. This chain's CDR3 is CASSYRANEQFF. CDR3 sequence (DNA): TGTGCCAGCAGTTACAGGGCCAATGAGCAGTTCTTC.

Notes on this clonotype: As the CDR3 is not closed by the conserved phenylalanine or tryptophan, this likely results from a read error. This sequence joins TRBV20-1 and TRBJ2-5; 7 nucleotides match TRBD2. CDR3 length equals 16 residues. V trimming: 1 base; J trimming: 5 bases; junction bases outside the gene matches: 13. Germline values: CDR1 DFQATT, CDR2 SNEGSKA (reference sequence). The CDR3 loop reads CSARGAGGSLRETQYV. The DNA for the CDR3 is TGCAGTGCTAGAGGTGCTGGCGGGAGTCTGCGGGAGACCCAGTACGTC.

The chain uses TRBV11-2 and TRBJ2-1; 9 nucleotides align to TRBD2. V shed 3 bases, J shed 8 bases, and the junction held 17 bases outside the gene matches. CDR3 length: 18 residues. Germline assignment: CDR1 SGHAT and CDR2 FQNNGV. The CDR3 loop reads CASSFLPNGLANYHEQFF. The CDR3 coding sequence is TGTGCCAGCAGCTTCCTCCCCAACGGACTAGCGAATTATCATGAGCAGTTCTTC. Based on the CDR3 plus reference TRBV11-2 and TRBJ2-1, the full variable domain is EAGVAQSPRYKIIEKRQSVAFWCNPISGHATLYWYQQILGQGPKLLIQFQNNGVVDDSQLPKDRFSAERLKGVDSTLKIQPAKLEDSAVYLCASSFLPNGLANYHEQFFGPGTRLTVL.

In the case of this clonotype: A much larger clone differs from this one at a single base, so this may be a read error. Because the CDR3 is missing its conserved closing phenylalanine or tryptophan, this is likely a read error. The DNA is omitted, as the CDR3 cannot be located on it reliably, and the CDR3 follows TCRdb's listing. The CDR3 sequence: CASSLVMGANVLTY. The rearrangement uses TRBV27 and TRBJ2-6. Germline V lookup: CDR1 MNHEY, CDR2 SMNVEV (reference sequence). The CDR3 is 14 residues long, ends included.

This clonotype was observed at least ten times. The chain uses TRBV2 and TRBJ2-1; D perhaps matches TRBD2 (5 bases). Trimming removed 6 bases at V and 2 bases at J, with 14 bases between. This CDR3 is 15 amino acids long. The germline gives CDR1 SNHLY, CDR2 FYNNEI. Here the CDR3 reads CASRDRLIPYNEQFF. CDR3 in DNA: TGTGCCAGCAGAGATCGACTAATCCCCTACAATGAGCAGTTCTTC.

This clonotype rates as medium-sized (0.01 to 0.1%). V is TRBV6-2 or TRBV6-3 and J is TRBJ2-7, with 7 bases lining up with TRBD2. V lost 5 bases and J lost 5; bases outside the gene matches: 6. CDR3 size: 13 residues. From germline, CDR1 is MNHEY and CDR2 SVGEGT. The CDR3 nucleotides read TGTGCCAGCAGTAGCGGGGAACAGCACGAGCAGTACTTC. Its protein is CASSSGEQHEQYF.

This clonotype came up many times. The rearrangement uses TRBV7-9 and TRBJ2-2; 13 bases map to TRBD2. Germline-derived CDR1 and CDR2 are SEHNR and FQNEAQ (reference sequence). The length of the CDR3 is 17 residues. Trimming cost V 5 bases and J 2 bases; bases outside gene matches: 5. The CDR3 is CASSPGGLAGNTGELFF. The CDR3 DNA reads as TGTGCCAGCAGCCCCGGGGGACTAGCGGGAAACACCGGGGAGCTGTTTTTT. Filled out from reference TRBV7-9 and TRBJ2-2, the complete variable domain reads DTGVSQNPRHKITKRGQNVTFRCDPISEHNRLYWYRQTLGQGPEFLTYFQNEAQLEKSRLLSDRFSAERPKGSFSTLEIQRTEQGDSAMYLCASSPGGLAGNTGELFFGEGSRLTVL.

Many counts were recorded for this clonotype. The gene calls are TRBV20-1 and TRBJ2-7; 10 nucleotides match TRBD2. The CDR3 spans 14 residues. J was trimmed by 0 bases and V by 5 bases; bases with no gene match: 4. Looked up from germline, CDR1 is DFQATT and CDR2 is SNEGSKA (reference sequence). CDR3 amino acids: CSALLAGSSYEQYF. The CDR3 bases are TGCAGTGCTCTACTAGCGGGGAGCTCCTACGAGCAGTACTTC.

This clonotype is medium-sized by share. V is TRBV21-1 and J is TRBJ2-3; the table gives TRBD1 as D, unverified against the DNA. TRBV21-1 corresponds to a pseudogene. CDR3 length: 16 residues. The CDR3 bases are TGTGCCAGCAGCAACCGGGACAGGGAAAGCACAGATACGCAGTATTTT. Translating gives CASSNRDRESTDTQYF.

The chain uses TRBV27 and TRBJ1-1; D uncertain. The V end lost 7 bases, the J end lost 7 bases, and 16 bases lay between the germline ends. Germline CDR1 and CDR2: MNHEY and SMNVEV (reference sequence). CDR3 length: 13 amino acids. The DNA for the CDR3 is TGTGCCAGCACCCGTCTGGGTGGTCTTGAAGCTTTCTTT. As protein: CASTRLGGLEAFF.

The table lists this clonotype with a few counts. The chain uses TRBV18 and TRBJ1-2; D uncertain. The CDR3 runs to 15 residues. Germline V gene data show CDR1 as KGHSH and CDR2 as LQKENI. V lost 2 bases, J lost 2 bases, and 12 bases lay in between. The CDR3 spells CASSPSWTENYGYTF. DNA of the CDR3: TGTGCCAGCTCACCAAGCTGGACCGAGAACTATGGCTACACCTTC.